These T cell receptor beta chains were read from a single sample in a study of shared clonotypes between healthy human individuals. Profiled with immunoSEQ multiplex PCR; TCRdb holds only in-frame clones, not every one. Of 97,000 or so clones in the sample, about half were seen once. The source material was PBMCs. These receptors all stem from a woman aged 40 to 55 in good health. Some clones in this sample may be carry-over from other donors' samples. Each CDR3 is given with its conserved first and last residue. D genes are given only for firm matches. Size values are once, few and many counts, or a class for expanded clones, and some rows have none.

TRBV9	13	-	TRBJ2-1	-	CASSVGTHNEQFF	TGTGCCAGCAGCGTAGGGACCCACAATGAGCAGTTCTTC
TRBV7-9	14	many	TRBJ1-2	-	CASSLGGGGYGYTF	TGTGCCAGCAGCCTGGGGGGAGGCGGCTATGGCTACACCTTC
TRBV4-2	16	-	TRBJ2-7	-	CASSQEFGGASYEQYF	TGTGCCAGCAGCCAAGAATTTGGCGGGGCCTCCTACGAGCAGTACTTC
TRBV30	13	many	TRBJ1-1	-	CAWSVEGWTEAFF	TGTGCCTGGAGTGTGGAGGGGTGGACTGAAGCTTTCTTT
TRBV30	11	-	TRBJ2-7	-	CAWKEVYEQYF	TGTGCCTGGAAAGAGGTGTACGAGCAGTACTTC
TRBV5-1	16	many	TRBJ2-3	-	CASSSTGPSGTDTQYF	TGCGCCAGCAGCTCAACTGGCCCGTCGGGCACAGATACGCAGTATTTT
TRBV10-2	13	-	TRBJ1-2	TRBD1	CASTVGQGSGYTF	TGCGCCAGCACAGTGGGACAGGGATCTGGCTACACCTTC
TRBV15	16	many	TRBJ1-2	-	CATSRVGDIEAYGYTF	TGTGCCACCAGCAGAGTAGGGGACATCGAGGCCTATGGCTACACCTTC
TRBV6-1	15	-	TRBJ2-7	TRBD1	CASRKPGQGAREQYF	TGTGCCAGCAGAAAACCGGGACAGGGGGCGCGAGAGCAGTACTTC
TRBV7-9	16	-	TRBJ2-6	-	CASSQEMSSGANVLTF	TGCGCCAGCAGCCAAGAAATGAGCTCTGGGGCCAACGTCCTGACTTTC
TRBV30	14	-	TRBJ1-4	TRBD1	CAWGGDRSNEKLFF	TGTGCCTGGGGCGGGGACAGATCAAATGAAAAACTGTTTTTT
TRBV4-2	13	many	TRBJ2-7	-	CASSQDLAYEQYF	TGTGCCAGCAGCCAAGATCTAGCCTACGAGCAGTACTTC
TRBV7-3	15	-	TRBJ2-2	-	CASSLASGQSGELFF	TGTGCCAGCAGCTTAGCGTCAGGGCAGAGCGGGGAGCTGTTTTTT
TRBV9	14	few	TRBJ2-1	-	CASSPFRGYNEQFF	TGTGCCAGCAGCCCGTTCAGGGGCTACAATGAGCAGTTCTTC
TRBV5-6	14	-	TRBJ1-1	-	CASSRGSAPTEAFF	TGTGCCAGCAGCCGTGGTTCGGCACCTACTGAAGCTTTCTTT
TRBV29-1	16	-	TRBJ2-7	TRBD1	CSVKAPTGRSSYEQYF	TGCAGCGTTAAAGCACCGACAGGGAGAAGCTCCTACGAGCAGTACTTC
TRBV28	11	-	TRBJ1-1	-	CASTGTTEAFF	TGTGCCAGCACGGGGACCACTGAAGCTTTCTTT
TRBV30	14	-	TRBJ2-7	TRBD2	CAWSGLAATYEQYF	TGTGCCTGGAGTGGACTAGCGGCTACCTACGAGCAGTACTTC
TRBV7-2	13	many	TRBJ1-2	-	CASSPAGIYGYTF	TGTGCCAGCAGCCCCGCAGGCATCTATGGCTACACCTTC
TRBV5-8	15	-	TRBJ2-1	TRBD2	CASSQNGGRGNEQFF	TGCGCCAGCAGCCAAAACGGCGGGAGGGGAAATGAGCAGTTCTTC
TRBV5-1	16	-	TRBJ2-6	TRBD2	CASSLGGLPRANVLTF	TGCGCCAGCAGCTTGGGGGGACTACCTAGGGCCAACGTCCTGACTTTC
TRBV4-3	15	-	TRBJ1-3	-	CASSQSNGPGNTIYF	TGCGCCAGCAGCCAATCCAACGGGCCTGGAAACACCATATATTTT
TRBV28	12	many	TRBJ1-4	-	CASRPTNEKLFF	TGTGCCAGCCGACCAACTAATGAAAAACTGTTTTTT
TRBV4-1	15	-	TRBJ1-3	-	CANSQGWDAGNTIYF	TGCGCCAACAGCCAAGGTTGGGACGCGGGAAACACCATATATTTT
TRBV5-6	12	many	TRBJ2-7	-	CASSTSTYEQYF	TGTGCCAGCAGCACTTCCACCTACGAGCAGTACTTC
TRBV4-3	15	-	TRBJ1-2	-	CASSQLGRGRGGYTF	TGCGCCAGCAGCCAATTAGGCCGGGGCCGGGGAGGCTACACCTTC
TRBV5-4	16	-	TRBJ2-7	TRBD2	CASSPPGLAINYEQYF	TGTGCCAGCAGCCCTCCGGGACTAGCAATTAACTACGAGCAGTACTTC
TRBV4-3	14	many	TRBJ1-1	-	CASSQASERKEAFF	TGCGCCAGCAGCCAAGCTTCTGAGAGAAAAGAAGCTTTCTTT
TRBV28	13	medium-sized	TRBJ1-5	-	CASSFQGNQPQHF	TGTGCCAGCAGTTTCCAAGGAAATCAGCCCCAGCATTTT
TRBV28	14	many	TRBJ2-3	-	CASSLETATDTQYF	TGTGCCAGCAGTCTAGAGACAGCGACAGATACGCAGTATTTT
TRBV30	15	-	TRBJ1-4	-	CAWNSKGATNEKLFF	TGTGCCTGGAACTCTAAGGGAGCAACTAATGAAAAACTGTTTTTT
TRBV9	15	many	TRBJ2-1	TRBD2	CASSVAASGTDEQFF	TGTGCCAGCAGCGTAGCTGCTAGCGGGACTGATGAGCAGTTCTTC
TRBV19	14	few	TRBJ1-1	TRBD1	CATHLGQGGTEAFF	TGTGCCACCCACCTTGGACAGGGGGGTACTGAAGCTTTCTTT
TRBV4-1	17	-	TRBJ1-3	-	CASSRQGLVLSGNTIYF	TGCGCCAGCAGCCGTCAGGGTCTAGTACTCTCTGGAAACACCATATATTTT
TRBV5-1	17	-	TRBJ2-5	TRBD2	CASTRLAGGASQETQYF	TGCGCCAGTACCAGACTAGCGGGAGGGGCTTCTCAAGAGACCCAGTACTTC